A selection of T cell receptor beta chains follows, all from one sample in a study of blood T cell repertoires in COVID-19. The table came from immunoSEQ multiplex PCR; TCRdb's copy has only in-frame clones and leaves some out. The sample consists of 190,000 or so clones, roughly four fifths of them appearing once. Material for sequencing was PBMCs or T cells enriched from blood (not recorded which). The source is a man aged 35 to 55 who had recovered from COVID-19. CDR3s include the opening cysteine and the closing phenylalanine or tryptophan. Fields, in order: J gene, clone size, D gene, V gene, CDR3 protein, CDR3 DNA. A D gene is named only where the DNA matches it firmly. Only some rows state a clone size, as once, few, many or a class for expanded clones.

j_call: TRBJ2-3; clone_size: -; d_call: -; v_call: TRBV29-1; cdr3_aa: CSVDGGVSDTQYF; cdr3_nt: TGCAGCGTTGACGGGGGTGTTTCAGATACGCAGTATTTT
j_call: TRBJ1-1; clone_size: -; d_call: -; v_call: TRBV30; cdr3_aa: CAWSIGTEAFF; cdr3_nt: TGTGCCTGGTCTATCGGCACTGAAGCTTTCTTT
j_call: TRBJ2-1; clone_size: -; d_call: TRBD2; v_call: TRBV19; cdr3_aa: CASSRSSGGSYNEQFF; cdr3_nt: TGTGCCAGTAGTCGGTCTAGCGGAGGCTCCTACAATGAGCAGTTCTTC
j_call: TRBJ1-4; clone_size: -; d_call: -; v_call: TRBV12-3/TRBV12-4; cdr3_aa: CASSLMGAEKLFF; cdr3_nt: TGTGCCAGCAGTTTAATGGGAGCTGAAAAACTGTTTTTT
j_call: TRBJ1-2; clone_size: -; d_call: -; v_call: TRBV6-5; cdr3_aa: CASSPNPRSNYGYTF; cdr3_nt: TGTGCCAGCAGCCCAAACCCACGGAGTAACTATGGCTACACCTTC
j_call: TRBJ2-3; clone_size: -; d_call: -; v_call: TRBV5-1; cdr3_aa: CASSLRVDSDTQYF; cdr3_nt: TGCGCCAGCAGCTTGCGAGTAGACTCAGATACGCAGTATTTT
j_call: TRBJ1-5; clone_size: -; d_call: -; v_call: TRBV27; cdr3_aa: CASKLGQFNQPQHF; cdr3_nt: TGTGCCAGCAAACTAGGACAGTTCAATCAGCCCCAGCATTTT
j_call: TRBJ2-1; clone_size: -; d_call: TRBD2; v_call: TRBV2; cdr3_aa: CASSERLAGNYNEQFF; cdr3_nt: TGTGCCAGCAGTGAAAGACTAGCGGGTAACTACAATGAGCAGTTCTTC
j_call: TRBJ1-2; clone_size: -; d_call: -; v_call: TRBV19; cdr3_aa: CASKVQGHDYTF; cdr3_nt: TGTGCCAGTAAAGTACAGGGACACGACTACACCTTC
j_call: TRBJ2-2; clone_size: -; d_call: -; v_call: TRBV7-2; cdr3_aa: CASSLARNTGELFF; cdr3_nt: TGTGCCAGCAGCTTAGCGAGGAACACCGGGGAGCTGTTTTTT
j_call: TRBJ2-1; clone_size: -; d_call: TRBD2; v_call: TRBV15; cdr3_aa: CATSGTSGIRDEQFF; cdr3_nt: TGTGCCACCAGCGGGACTAGCGGGATAAGGGATGAGCAGTTCTTC
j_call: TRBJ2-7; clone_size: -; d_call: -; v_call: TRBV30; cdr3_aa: CAWRQSGLLAYEQYF; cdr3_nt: TGTGCCTGGAGGCAATCGGGACTGCTTGCCTACGAGCAGTACTTC
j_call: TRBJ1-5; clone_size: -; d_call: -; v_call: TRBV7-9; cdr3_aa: CASSLGGRFNQPQHF; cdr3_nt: TGTGCCAGCAGCTTAGGAGGTCGGTTTAATCAGCCCCAGCATTTT
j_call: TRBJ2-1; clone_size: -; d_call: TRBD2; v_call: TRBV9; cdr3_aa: CASSVGGVTSGRGEQFF; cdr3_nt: TGTGCCAGCAGCGTAGGGGGAGTGACTAGCGGGAGAGGTGAGCAGTTCTTC
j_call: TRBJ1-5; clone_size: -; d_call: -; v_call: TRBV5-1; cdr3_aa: CASSLASDQPQHF; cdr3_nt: TGCGCCAGCAGCTTGGCGTCCGATCAGCCCCAGCATTTT
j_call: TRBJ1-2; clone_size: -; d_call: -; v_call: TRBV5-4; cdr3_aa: CASSLARVNKYGYTF; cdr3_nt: TGTGCCAGCAGCTTGGCCCGGGTAAACAAGTATGGCTACACCTTC
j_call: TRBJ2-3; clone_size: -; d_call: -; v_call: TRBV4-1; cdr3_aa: CASSHIGDTQYF; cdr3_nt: TGCGCCAGCAGCCATATCGGAGATACGCAGTATTTT
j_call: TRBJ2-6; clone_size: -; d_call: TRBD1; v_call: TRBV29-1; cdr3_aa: CSVARDRGSSGANVLTF; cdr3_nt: TGCAGCGTTGCCCGGGACAGGGGATCCTCTGGGGCCAACGTCCTGACTTTC
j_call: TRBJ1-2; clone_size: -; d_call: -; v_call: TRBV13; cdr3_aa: CASSLSPGVNGYTF; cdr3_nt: TGTGCCAGCAGCTTATCCCCAGGGGTGAATGGCTACACCTTC
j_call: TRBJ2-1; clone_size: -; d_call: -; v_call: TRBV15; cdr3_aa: CATSRDPGSYNEQFF; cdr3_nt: TGTGCCACCAGCAGAGATCCAGGCTCCTACAATGAGCAGTTCTTC
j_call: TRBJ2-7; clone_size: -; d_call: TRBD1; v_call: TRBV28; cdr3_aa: CASSIRDRGREQYF; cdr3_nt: TGTGCCAGCAGTATCCGGGACAGGGGGCGGGAGCAGTACTTC
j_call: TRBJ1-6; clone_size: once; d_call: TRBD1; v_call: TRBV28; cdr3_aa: CASSLHQGVIF; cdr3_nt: TGTGCCAGCAGTTTACATCAGGGGGTTATTTTT
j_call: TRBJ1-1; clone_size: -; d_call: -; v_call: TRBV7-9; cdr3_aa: CASSSAYYTGSPTEAFF; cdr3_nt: TGTGCCAGCAGCTCCGCTTACTATACAGGGAGTCCCACTGAAGCTTTCTTT
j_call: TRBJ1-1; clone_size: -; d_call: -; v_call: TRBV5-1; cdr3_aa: CASSSRLGTEAFF; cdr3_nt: TGCGCCAGCAGCTCCAGGTTAGGTACTGAAGCTTTCTTT
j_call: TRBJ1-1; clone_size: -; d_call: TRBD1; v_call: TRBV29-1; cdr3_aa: CSAGTGDNTEAFF; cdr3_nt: TGCAGCGCTGGGACAGGGGATAACACTGAAGCTTTCTTT
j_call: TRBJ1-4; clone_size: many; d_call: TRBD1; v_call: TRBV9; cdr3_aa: CASSVAGTGDEKLFF; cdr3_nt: TGTGCCAGCAGCGTAGCCGGGACAGGGGACGAAAAACTGTTTTTT
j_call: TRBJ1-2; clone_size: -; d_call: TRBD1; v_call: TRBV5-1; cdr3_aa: CASSLARDRDGYTF; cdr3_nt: TGCGCCAGCAGCTTGGCTAGGGACAGGGACGGCTACACCTTC
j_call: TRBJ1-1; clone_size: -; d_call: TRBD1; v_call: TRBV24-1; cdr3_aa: CATSDRTGVSEAFF; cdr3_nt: TGTGCCACCAGTGACCGAACAGGGGTTTCTGAAGCTTTCTTT
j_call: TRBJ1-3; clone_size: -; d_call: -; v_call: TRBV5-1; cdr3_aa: CASSLAAGGNSGNTIYF; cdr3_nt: TGCGCCAGCAGCTTGGCCGCCGGGGGAAACTCTGGAAACACCATATATTTT
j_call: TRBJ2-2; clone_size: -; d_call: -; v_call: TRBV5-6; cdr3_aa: CASSSGTGSNTGELFF; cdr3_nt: TGTGCCAGCAGCTCGGGCACAGGGTCTAACACCGGGGAGCTGTTTTTT
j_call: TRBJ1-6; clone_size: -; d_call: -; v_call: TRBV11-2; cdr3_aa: CASSLAVSSYNSPLHF; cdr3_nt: TGTGCCAGCAGCTTAGCAGTAAGCTCCTATAATTCACCCCTCCACTTT
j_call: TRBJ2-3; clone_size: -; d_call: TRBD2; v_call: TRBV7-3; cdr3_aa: CASSVGSGGRTDTQYF; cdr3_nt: TGTGCCAGCAGCGTAGGGTCGGGGGGTCGTACAGATACGCAGTATTTT
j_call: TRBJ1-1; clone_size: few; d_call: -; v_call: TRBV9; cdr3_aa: CASSKDSGNTEAFF; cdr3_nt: TGTGCCAGCAGCAAGGACAGCGGTAACACTGAAGCTTTCTTT
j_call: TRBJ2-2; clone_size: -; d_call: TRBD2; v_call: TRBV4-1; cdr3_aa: CASSQERSGRARGELFF; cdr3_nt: TGCGCCAGCAGCCAAGAAAGGAGCGGGAGGGCAAGGGGGGAGCTGTTTTTT
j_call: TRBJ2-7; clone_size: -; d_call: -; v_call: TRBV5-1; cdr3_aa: CASSLRVQDEQYF; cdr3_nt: TGCGCCAGCAGTTTGAGGGTACAGGACGAGCAGTACTTC
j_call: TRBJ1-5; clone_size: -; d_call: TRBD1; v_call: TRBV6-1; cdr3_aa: CASSETTGTGGNSQPQHF; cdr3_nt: TGTGCCAGCAGTGAAACTACCGGGACAGGGGGTAATAGTCAGCCCCAGCATTTT
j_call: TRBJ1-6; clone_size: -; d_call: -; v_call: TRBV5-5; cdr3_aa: CASSPGYVSSPLHF; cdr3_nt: TGTGCCAGCAGCCCAGGTTACGTGAGTTCACCCCTCCACTTT
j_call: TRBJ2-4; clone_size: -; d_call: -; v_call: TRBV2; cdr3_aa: CASSDRTKNIQYF; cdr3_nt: TGTGCCAGCAGTGATAGAACCAAAAACATTCAGTACTTC
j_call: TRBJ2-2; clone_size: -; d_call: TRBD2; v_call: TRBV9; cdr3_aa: CASSEPIAGGPGELFF; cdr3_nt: TGTGCCAGCAGCGAGCCTATAGCGGGGGGGCCCGGGGAGCTGTTTTTT
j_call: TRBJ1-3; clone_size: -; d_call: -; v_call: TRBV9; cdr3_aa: CASSVGRAKDTIYF; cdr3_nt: TGTGCCAGCAGCGTAGGCAGGGCCAAAGACACCATATATTTT